The clone carrying this T cell receptor beta chain appeared many times. Its antigen is not identified. Germline assignment: CDR1 DFQATT and CDR2 SNEGSKA (reference sequence). The CDR3 loop spans 11 amino acids. With 4 bases clipped from V and 7 bases from J, the junction kept 3 bases outside the gene matches. The investigators split CD4+ cells into a CD45RA+ naive subset and a CD45RA-negative memory subset. Assay used: immunoSEQ multiplex PCR; TCRdb lists only in-frame clones, some missing. Among some 2,000,000 clones listed, 95% were seen once. The sample belongs to a study of shared clonotypes between healthy human individuals. For the study at large: Per donor, CD8 memory used one plate, CD8 naive used two, CD4 memory used three and CD4 naive used three.

Findings and caveats of the study: Depth was large, yet rarefaction showed that sorted-subset sequencing was incomplete.

The chain combines TRBV20-1 with TRBJ1-1, with TRBD1 matching over 7 bases. The source of this sequence is a young man in good health. Sequenced input: naive CD4+ T cells sorted from blood. Specified subset: CD45RA+ positively selected. The CDR3 DNA reads as TGCAGTGCTACGACAGGGTTTGAAGCTTTCTTT. Its protein product is CSATTGFEAFF.